A selection of T cell receptor beta chains follows, all from one sample in a study of blood T cells in healthy people across ages. TCRdb ran MiXCR on the 5' RACE reads and lists one entry per CDR3 protein. The table records 850,000 to 1,000,000 distinct CDR3 sequences, under 50% of them present only once. The sample taken for sequencing was blood. The receptor set was obtained from a young man in good health. CDR3s include the opening cysteine and the closing phenylalanine or tryptophan. D genes are given only for firm matches. Some rows have no size entry. The others give once, few or many, or a class for an expanded clone.

V	D	size	J	DNA	CDR3
TRBV7-2	.	.	TRBJ1-2	TGTGCCAGCAGCACTATATCCTCCGGGCCGTCGAGAGTATTCGTCGGCTACACCTTC	CASSTISSGPSRVFVGYTF
TRBV20-1	.	.	TRBJ2-1	TGCAGGGCTAGCGCTAATAACAATGAGCAGTTCTTC	CRASANNNEQFF
TRBV6-4	.	.	TRBJ1-2	TGTGCCAGCAGTGACTCGAGGGGACCGCCTCGAGGCTACACCTTC	CASSDSRGPPRGYTF
TRBV27	.	.	TRBJ2-5	TGTGCCAGCAGTTTGACTGGGATGGAGACCCAGTACTTC	CASSLTGMETQYF
TRBV24-1	TRBD1	few	TRBJ2-7	TGTGCCACCAGTGTGACAGGGTACGAGCAGTACTTC	CATSVTGYEQYF
TRBV5-4	.	few	TRBJ1-2	TGTGCTCTTGGTGGCAGGGACCACTATGGCTACACCTTC	CALGGRDHYGYTF
TRBV6-5	TRBD1	.	TRBJ2-2	TGTGCCAGTTCTAGACAGGGGGGGAACACCGGGGAGCTGTTTTTT	CASSRQGGNTGELFF
TRBV3-1	TRBD2	few	TRBJ2-3	TGTGCCAGCAGCCGAATTAGCGGGGCCCCCACAGATACGCAGTATTTT	CASSRISGAPTDTQYF
TRBV7-2	.	many	TRBJ2-7	TGTGCCAGCAGTCGGGGACAAACCTACGAGCAGTACTTC	CASSRGQTYEQYF
TRBV7-2	TRBD1	.	TRBJ2-7	TGTGCCAGCACCCTTCCCGGGACAGCCCCTGGCGAGCAGTACTTC	CASTLPGTAPGEQYF
TRBV11-2	.	few	TRBJ2-7	TGTACCAGCAGCGTTCCCTCCTACGAGCAGTACTTC	CTSSVPSYEQYF
TRBV28	.	.	TRBJ2-1	TGTGCCAGCAGTTTCGTCGACTCCTACAATGAGCAGTTCTTC	CASSFVDSYNEQFF
TRBV6-1	TRBD1	.	TRBJ2-3	TGTGCCAGCAGCCTACAGGGGGCAAGGGATACGCAGTATTTT	CASSLQGARDTQYF
TRBV20-1	.	.	TRBJ1-4	TGCAGTGCTCCCGGGAGGACTAATGAAAAACTGTTTTTT	CSAPGRTNEKLFF
TRBV6-5	.	.	TRBJ2-7	TGTGCCAGCAGTGTTCAGGAGAGCTCCTACGAGCAGTACTTC	CASSVQESSYEQYF
TRBV12-3/TRBV12-4	.	.	TRBJ1-1	TGTGCCAGCAGTTTAGAGTCAGCGAACACTGAAGCTTTCTTT	CASSLESANTEAFF
TRBV20-1	.	few	TRBJ1-1	TGCAGTGCTCCCCAACTAGGCGGGAGGGCTGAAGCTTTCTTT	CSAPQLGGRAEAFF
TRBV7-2	TRBD2	.	TRBJ2-7	TGTGCCAGCAGCTTAGCGGCGGGGGGCAGGAACGAGCAGTACTTC	CASSLAAGGRNEQYF
TRBV28	TRBD2	.	TRBJ2-7	TGTGCCAGCAGTTCGGGACTAGCGGGGCGGCTGGTCTACGAGCAGTACTTC	CASSSGLAGRLVYEQYF
TRBV5-1	TRBD1	.	TRBJ2-7	TGCGCCAGCAGCGCCCCGGGACAGACCAACGAGCAGAACTTC	CASSAPGQTNEQNF
TRBV3-1	.	few	TRBJ1-2	TGTGCCAGCAGCCAAGTGGGGCCATATGGCTACACCTTC	CASSQVGPYGYTF
TRBV27	.	.	TRBJ2-1	TGTGCCAGCAGTTTTGCCAGGGGGGTCAATGAGCAGTTCTTC	CASSFARGVNEQFF
TRBV20-1	TRBD2	.	TRBJ2-7	TGCAGTGCTAGAGTTCAGCGGGGGAGACCCTACGAGCAGTACTTC	CSARVQRGRPYEQYF
TRBV5-1	.	few	TRBJ2-4	TGCGCCAGCAGCTCTTTGCCGAGGCCAGCCAAAAACATTCAGTACTTC	CASSSLPRPAKNIQYF
TRBV2	.	.	TRBJ1-1	TGTGCCAGCAGGCGACAGGAAAGAAACACTGAAGCTTTCTTT	CASRRQERNTEAFF
TRBV20-1	TRBD2	.	TRBJ2-4	TGCAGTGCTAGCCAGGGAGGGAAGGCCAAAAACATTCAGTACTTC	CSASQGGKAKNIQYF
TRBV4-3	.	many	TRBJ2-7	TGCGCCAGCAGCCACGATTTTTCAGGGAGCTACGAGCAGTACTTC	CASSHDFSGSYEQYF
TRBV27	.	.	TRBJ2-5	TGTGCCAGCAAACCACTTCCGGGGTCAGCCCAAGAGACCCAGTACTTC	CASKPLPGSAQETQYF
TRBV3-1	.	.	TRBJ2-6	TGTGCCAGCAGCCAAGCATCGAGGGTCTCTGGGGCCAACGTCCTGACTTTC	CASSQASRVSGANVLTF
TRBV6-5	TRBD1	.	TRBJ2-5	TGTGCCAGCAGTTACTCACAGGGGACGAATGAGCAGTACTTC	CASSYSQGTNEQYF
TRBV4-1	.	few	TRBJ1-2	TGCGCCAGCAGCCAGGAGGACAGCACCTATGGCTACACCTTC	CASSQEDSTYGYTF
TRBV4-1	.	few	TRBJ1-2	TGCGCCAGCAGACAGGGTGACAACTATGGCTACACCTTC	CASRQGDNYGYTF
TRBV5-1	.	.	TRBJ2-7	TGCGCCAGCAGCTTGTTGGGGGACACCTCCTACGAGCAGTACTTC	CASSLLGDTSYEQYF
TRBV7-9	.	many	TRBJ1-1	TGTGCCAGCAGCTTAGCCGGACTGAACACTGAAGCTTTCTTT	CASSLAGLNTEAFF
TRBV7-8	TRBD2	.	TRBJ2-1	TGTGCCAGCAGCGGTCCCGGGACTAGCGTATTAAATGAGCAGTTCTTC	CASSGPGTSVLNEQFF
TRBV29-1	.	few	TRBJ2-7	TGCAGCGTTGAAGATCCCATAGGGCGAGGATACGAGCAGTACTTC	CSVEDPIGRGYEQYF
TRBV6-1	TRBD2	.	TRBJ2-5	TGTGCCAGCAGTGGAGCAGCTAGCGGCCAAGAGACCCAGTACTTC	CASSGAASGQETQYF
TRBV7-6	.	.	TRBJ2-3	TGTGCCAGCAGCCGAGCGCAGAGCCAGAGAGATACGCAGTATTTT	CASSRAQSQRDTQYF
TRBV4-2	.	.	TRBJ1-1	TGTGCCAGCAGCCAAGATTTGACAGTATCCATGAACACTGAAGCTTTCTTT	CASSQDLTVSMNTEAFF
TRBV4-1	.	.	TRBJ1-6	TGCGCCAGCAGCCAAGAATTCATCGGGCAGGGGCGGAATTCACCCCTCCACTTT	CASSQEFIGQGRNSPLHF
TRBV4-3	.	few	TRBJ2-7	TGCGCCAGCAGCCAAGATCGTCCAGGCTACGAGCAGTACTTC	CASSQDRPGYEQYF
TRBV6-2/TRBV6-3	.	few	TRBJ1-2	TGTGCCAGCAGACGGAGAGGACAGTTCGAGTCCTATGGCTACACCTTC	CASRRRGQFESYGYTF
TRBV5-1	.	many	TRBJ2-1	TGCGCCAGCAGCTTTGCAGGCAACAATGAGCAGTTCTTC	CASSFAGNNEQFF
TRBV7-9	TRBD1	.	TRBJ2-7	TGTGCCAGCAGCCCTAGAGGAGGGGGACAGGGATACGAGCAGTACTTC	CASSPRGGGQGYEQYF
TRBV27	.	.	TRBJ2-3	TGTGCCAGCAGTTCGAAAACGCCCGGAGATACGCAGTATTTT	CASSSKTPGDTQYF
TRBV5-1	.	.	TRBJ1-2	TGCGCCAGCAGCTTGGCCTTTGGGGAAAAGTATGGCTACACCTTC	CASSLAFGEKYGYTF
TRBV4-1	TRBD1	.	TRBJ2-3	TGCGCCAGCAGCCAAGGGGCAGGGGGTATAGATACGAAGTATTTT	CASSQGAGGIDTKYF
TRBV27	.	.	TRBJ2-3	TGTGCCAGCAGTCCCCCCCGAGAGAGCACAGATACGCAGTATTTT	CASSPPRESTDTQYF
TRBV15	TRBD1	few	TRBJ1-4	TGTGCCACCAGCGGGGGACAGGGGAACACTAATGAAAAACTGTTTTTT	CATSGGQGNTNEKLFF
TRBV3-1	.	.	TRBJ1-6	TGTGCCAGCAGCTTGCGAACAGGAAATTCACCCCTCCACTTT	CASSLRTGNSPLHF
TRBV10-3	TRBD1	.	TRBJ2-1	TGTGCCATCAGTGAGGCGGGACAGGGAATTGCTGAGCAGTTCTTC	CAISEAGQGIAEQFF
TRBV4-2	.	.	TRBJ2-7	TGTGCCAGCAGCCAAGATGCCGGGGGCGCCTACGAGCAGTACTTC	CASSQDAGGAYEQYF
TRBV5-1	.	.	TRBJ2-3	TGCGCCAGCAGCTTGGGTATGATCACAAGCACAGATACACAGTATTTT	CASSLGMITSTDTQYF
TRBV4-3	TRBD2	.	TRBJ2-1	TGCGCCAGCAGCGATGCAGGGGGACTAGCGGGGGGGCTCGATGAGCAGTTCTTC	CASSDAGGLAGGLDEQFF
TRBV15	.	.	TRBJ2-7	TGTGCCACCAGCAGAGAAAGGGGGGGCTCCTACGAGCAGTACTTC	CATSRERGGSYEQYF
TRBV5-4	.	.	TRBJ2-3	TGTGCCAGCAGCTTTGGGCAGCGTGGCGCAGATACGCAGTATTTT	CASSFGQRGADTQYF
TRBV6-5	.	.	TRBJ1-2	TGTGCCAGCATTGGGTTGGCAGGGGCGTTCTATGGCTACACCTTC	CASIGLAGAFYGYTF
TRBV12-3/TRBV12-4	TRBD1	.	TRBJ1-1	TGTGCCAGCAGCAACCTCAGGGGGTTGAACACTGAAGCTTTCTTT	CASSNLRGLNTEAFF
TRBV4-1	.	many	TRBJ1-2	TGCGCCAGCAGCCAAGAGGATTTTCGAGGTGGCTACACCTTC	CASSQEDFRGGYTF
TRBV5-1	.	once	TRBJ2-3	TGCGCCAGCCTGGACGGGGAGAGCACAGATACGCAGTATTTT	CASLDGESTDTQYF